This section outlines one T cell receptor (beta chain) sequence together with its context. Its target is not known. The data derive from a study of T cell repertoires in cytomegalovirus infection. TCRdb fed the reads into MiXCR, producing one record per CDR3 protein. The sample yields around 300,000 distinct CDR3 sequences, under 30% seen once. The study's findings and limits: Predominance within the ex vivo response was attributable to HLA-C-restricted CMV-specific TCR beta clonotypes. Carriers of CMV and the relevant HLA type were discriminated by public TCR beta frequency.

The CDR3 has 13 residues. Losses at the gene ends were 11 bases for V and 4 bases for J; bases not matched to a gene: 8. The germline V gene has CDR1 MDHEN and CDR2 SYDVKM. The genes are TRBV28 and TRBJ2-7; 10 bases agree with TRBD2. The sequencing sample was made of PBMCs. This TCR came from a human donor in good health (CMV status not recorded). Some clones in this sample may be carry-over from other donors' samples. CDR3 DNA sequence: TGTGCCGGGGCGGGAGCGGGAGGGTACGAGCAGTACTTC. Its translation is CAGAGAGGYEQYF.